These 5 T cell receptor beta chains were sequenced from one sample in a study of PD-1 blockade in classical Hodgkin lymphoma. Clones were sequenced by immunoSEQ multiplex PCR, and TCRdb holds only the in-frame ones, with some missing. The sample has 40,000 to 50,000 clones; nearly 70% are singletons. Time point specified: cycle 4 day 1 (C4D1), after less than 7 weeks of nivolumab. All patients relapsed after autologous stem cell transplantation, and brentuximab vedotin exposure varied. The source was peripheral blood mononuclear cells (PBMCs), collected before the fourth cycle of nivolumab. These receptor sequences come from a human donor with classical Hodgkin lymphoma.

The rearrangement links TRBV4-2 to TRBJ1-4; D is undetermined. The CDR3 consists of 16 residues. The germline V gene encodes CDR1 LGHNA and CDR2 YNFKEQ. V gave up 1 base and J gave up 6 bases, with 15 bases separating them. The CDR3 region has the DNA TGTGCCAGCAGCCAAGGGTTAGCAGCTGTTTATGAAAAACTGTTTTTT. It encodes CASSQGLAAVYEKLFF.

The chain combines TRBV3-1 (or the pseudogene TRBV3-2) with TRBJ2-7, with D hard to call. This CDR3 is built from 9 residues. Trimming removed 8 bases at V and 6 bases at J, with 5 bases between. Germline loops: CDR1 LGHDT, CDR2 YNNKEL (reference sequence). For the CDR3, the DNA is TGTGCCAGCTCGGTCGAGCAGTACTTC. Translation: CASSVEQYF.

The count of this clone is one. The chain is built from TRBV9 and TRBJ1-1; D might be TRBD1 (5 bases). The CDR3 has 15 residues. Germline CDR1 SGDLS, CDR2 YYNGEE. Trimming left V 4 bases short and J 2 bases short, with 15 bases between. The CDR3 loop is CASSFGTYTNTEAFF. For the CDR3, the DNA is TGTGCCAGCAGCTTTGGGACGTATACCAACACTGAAGCTTTCTTT.

V and J are TRBV6-5 and TRBJ2-1; 9 bases agree with TRBD1. Germline CDR1 reads MNHEY; CDR2 reads SVGAGI. J was trimmed by 2 bases and V by 4 bases; bases with no gene match: 0. The CDR3 is 14 amino acids. DNA for the CDR3: TGTGCCAGCAGTTGGACAGGGGCCTACAATGAGCAGTTCTTC. It specifies CASSWTGAYNEQFF.

The chain uses TRBV6-1 and TRBJ1-5; maybe TRBD1 (6 bases). Germline CDR1 and CDR2: MNHNS and SASEGT. CDR3 size: 14 residues. Trimming pared 4 bases from V and 5 bases from J, leaving 12 bases between. This CDR3 is CASSVTGEDQPQHF. For the CDR3, the DNA is TGTGCCAGCAGTGTGACAGGAGAAGATCAGCCCCAGCATTTT.